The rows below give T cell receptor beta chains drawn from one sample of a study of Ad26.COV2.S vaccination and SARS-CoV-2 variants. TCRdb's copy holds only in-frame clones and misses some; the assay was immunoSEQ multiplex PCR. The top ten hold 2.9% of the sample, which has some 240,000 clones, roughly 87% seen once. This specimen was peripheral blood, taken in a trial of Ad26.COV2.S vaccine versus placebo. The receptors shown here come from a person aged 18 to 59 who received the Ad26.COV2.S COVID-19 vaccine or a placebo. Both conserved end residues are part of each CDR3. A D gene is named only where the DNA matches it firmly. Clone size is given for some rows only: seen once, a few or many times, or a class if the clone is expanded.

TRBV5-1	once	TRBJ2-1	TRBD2	TGCGCCAGCAGCTTCATGGGGGCAGCGGGAGGTGAGCAGTTCTTC	CASSFMGAAGGEQFF
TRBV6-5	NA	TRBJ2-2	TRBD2	TGTGCCAGCATCCCGGGGGGGGGCACCGGGGAGCTGTTTTTT	CASIPGGGTGELFF
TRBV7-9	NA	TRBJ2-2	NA	TGTGCCAGCAGCAACGGGGCGAACACCGGGGAGCTGTTTTTT	CASSNGANTGELFF
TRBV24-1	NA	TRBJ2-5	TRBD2	TGTGCCACCAGTGGTGACCCTCAGCGGGGCAAACCGTACCAAGAGACCCAGTACTTC	CATSGDPQRGKPYQETQYF
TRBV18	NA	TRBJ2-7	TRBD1	TGTGCCAGCTCACCCCCCCAGGGCAGGGGGCACGGCGAGCAGTACTTC	CASSPPQGRGHGEQYF
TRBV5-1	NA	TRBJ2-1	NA	TGCGCCAGCAGCTTCCCCCCGGGGCAGCTTGGTGAGCAGTTCTTC	CASSFPPGQLGEQFF
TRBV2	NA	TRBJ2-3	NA	TGTGCCAGCAGGAGGGGGGCCAAAAGCACAGATACGCAGTATTTT	CASRRGAKSTDTQYF
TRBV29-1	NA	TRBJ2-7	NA	TGCAGCGTTGGCGGGACCTCCTACGAGCAGTACTTC	CSVGGTSYEQYF
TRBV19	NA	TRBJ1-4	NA	TGTGCCAGTAGTTTACGGACAGCTGCAACTAATGAAAAACTGTTTTTT	CASSLRTAATNEKLFF
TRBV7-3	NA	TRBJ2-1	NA	TGTGCCAGCAGGGCTAGTGGAGGGCATGAGCAGTTCTTC	CASRASGGHEQFF
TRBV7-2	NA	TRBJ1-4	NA	TGTGCCAGCAGCTTGTCCTTCCCCGAAATACTGTTTTTT	CASSLSFPEILFF
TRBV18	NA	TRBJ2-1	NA	TGTGCCAGCTCGAACCAAGGGCTAGCGAGGGGCAATGAGCAGTTCTTC	CASSNQGLARGNEQFF
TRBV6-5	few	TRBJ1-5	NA	TGTGCCAGCAGTTACGGGGAAACTCAGCCCCAGCATTTT	CASSYGETQPQHF
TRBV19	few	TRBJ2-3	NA	TGTGCCAGTAGTACCCTAGCGAGCGGCACAGATACGCAGTATTTT	CASSTLASGTDTQYF
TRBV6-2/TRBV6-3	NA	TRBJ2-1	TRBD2	TGTGCCAGCAGTGGTCGGACTAGCGGGACTCCCTGGTTCCGGTTCTTC	CASSGRTSGTPWFRFF
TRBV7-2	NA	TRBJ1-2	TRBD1	TGTGCCAGCGGACAGGGTTATGGCTACACCTTC	CASGQGYGYTF
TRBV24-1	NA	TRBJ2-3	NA	TGTGCCACCAGTGATAACCAGGCAGATACGCAGTATTTT	CATSDNQADTQYF
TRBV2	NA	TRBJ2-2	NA	TGTGCCAGCAGTGTAAGCTCGAACACCGGGGAGCTGTTTTTT	CASSVSSNTGELFF
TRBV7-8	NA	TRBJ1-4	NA	TGTGCCAGCAGCATCGGTTGGTCAGGCACCCCTCTGGAAAAACTGTTTTTT	CASSIGWSGTPLEKLFF
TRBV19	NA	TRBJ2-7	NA	TGTGCCAGTAGTATCGGCAGCCTCGAGCAGTACTTC	CASSIGSLEQYF
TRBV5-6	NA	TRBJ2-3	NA	TGTGCCAGCAGCTTGGAGGATACGCAGTATTTT	CASSLEDTQYF
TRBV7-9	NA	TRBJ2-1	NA	TGTGCCAGCAGCTTGATGAGCGGCGAGCAGTTCTTC	CASSLMSGEQFF
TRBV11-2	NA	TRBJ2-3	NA	TGTGCCAGCAGCTTAGATCTAGTAGGAGATACGCAGTATTTT	CASSLDLVGDTQYF
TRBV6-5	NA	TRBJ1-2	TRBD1	TGTGCCAGCAGACCCAAACAGGGGGGAGACTATGGCTACACCTTC	CASRPKQGGDYGYTF
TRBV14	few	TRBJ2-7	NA	TGTGCCAGCAGCCAAGTTATCGGCGGCGAGCAGTACTTC	CASSQVIGGEQYF
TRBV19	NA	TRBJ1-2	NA	TGTGCCAGTAGTAACCGAGGGGGGGCTGGCTATGGCTACACCTTC	CASSNRGGAGYGYTF
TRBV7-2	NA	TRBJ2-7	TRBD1	TGTGCCAGCAGCCCGGGACAGGGGGGTTTCCACGAGCAGTACTTC	CASSPGQGGFHEQYF
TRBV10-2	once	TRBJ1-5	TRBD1	TGCGCCAGCAGGGACAGGGGCGGAAGATCACAGCCCCAGCATTTT	CASRDRGGRSQPQHF
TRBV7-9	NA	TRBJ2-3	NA	TGTGCCAGCAGCCCAATTGCTGGGAACACAGATACGCAGTATTTT	CASSPIAGNTDTQYF
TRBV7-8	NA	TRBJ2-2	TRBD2	TGTGCCAGCAGCTTAGGACTAGCGGGAGCAAACGGGGAGCTGTTTTTT	CASSLGLAGANGELFF
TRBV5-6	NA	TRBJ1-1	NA	TGTGCCAGCAGCAACGGACAACCCATGAACACTGAAGCTTTCTTT	CASSNGQPMNTEAFF
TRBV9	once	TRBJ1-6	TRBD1	TGTGCCAGCAGCTCCACCGGGACAGGGGATTCACCCCTCCACTTT	CASSSTGTGDSPLHF
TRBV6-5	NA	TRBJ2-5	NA	TGTGCCAGCACCGGTGGTGGGCTAAAAGAGACCCAGTACTTC	CASTGGGLKETQYF
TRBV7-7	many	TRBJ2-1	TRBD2	TGTGCCAGCAGCCGGACTAGCGGGGGTTACAATGAGCAGTTCTTC	CASSRTSGGYNEQFF
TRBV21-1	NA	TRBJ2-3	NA	TGTGCCAGCAGCCCCGTTTGGCGGCCCTGCACAGATACGCAGTATTTT	CASSPVWRPCTDTQYF
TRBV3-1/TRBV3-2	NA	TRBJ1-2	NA	TGTGCCAGCAGCCAAGGGTCCCTCTGGAGGTATGGCTACACCTTC	CASSQGSLWRYGYTF
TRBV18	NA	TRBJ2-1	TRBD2	TGTGCCAGCTCCTTCGGACTAGCTTCCTACAATGAGCAGTTCTTC	CASSFGLASYNEQFF
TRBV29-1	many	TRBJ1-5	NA	TGCAGCGTAGGGGACGGGGTTCTGGGCAATCAGCCCCAGCATTTT	CSVGDGVLGNQPQHF
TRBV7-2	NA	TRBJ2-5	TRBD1	TGTGCCAGCAGCTTAGGGGGACAGGGTGCCCCCCGGTACTTC	CASSLGGQGAPRYF
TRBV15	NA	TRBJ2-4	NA	TGTGCCACCAGCAGCGCACCGGAGCGGGTTAAAAACATTCAGTACTTC	CATSSAPERVKNIQYF
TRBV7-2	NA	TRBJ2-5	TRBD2	TGTGCCAGCAGCTTAACTAGCGGGGGGGCAATGGAGACCCAGTACTTC	CASSLTSGGAMETQYF
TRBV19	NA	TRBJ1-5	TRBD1	TGTGCCAGTAGTATAGGGACAGGGTATAATCAGCCCCAGCATTTT	CASSIGTGYNQPQHF
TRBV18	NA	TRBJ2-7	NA	TGTGCCAGCTCACCACTCGCCGGGACAAGCTCCTACGAGCAGTACTTC	CASSPLAGTSSYEQYF
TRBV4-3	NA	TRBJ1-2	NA	TGCGCCAGCAGCCAAAGGGGCGCGGTATTCTATGGCTACACCTTC	CASSQRGAVFYGYTF
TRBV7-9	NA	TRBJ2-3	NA	TGTGCCAGCAGCTTCAGCGGGAGCACAGATACGCAGTATTTT	CASSFSGSTDTQYF
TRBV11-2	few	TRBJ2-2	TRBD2	TGTGCCAGCAGCTTCGGGACTAGCGGGGCGAACACCGGGGAGCTGTTTTTT	CASSFGTSGANTGELFF
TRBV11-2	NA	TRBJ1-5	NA	TGTGCCAGCAGCTTATGGGGAGGCAATCAGCCCCAGCATTTT	CASSLWGGNQPQHF
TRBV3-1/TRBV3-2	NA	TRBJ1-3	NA	TGTGCCAGCAGCCCGGGACCATCTGGAAACACCATATATTTT	CASSPGPSGNTIYF
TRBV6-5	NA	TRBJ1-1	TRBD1	TGTGCCAGCAGTTTGGACAGGGGGGAAGCTTTCTTT	CASSLDRGEAFF
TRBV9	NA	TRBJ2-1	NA	TGTGCCAGCAGCGGGGGAGAGTACAATGAGCAGTTCTTC	CASSGGEYNEQFF
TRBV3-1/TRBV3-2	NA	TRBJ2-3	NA	TGTGCCAGCAGCCAAGCGTGGCGTGGCACAGATACGCAGTATTTT	CASSQAWRGTDTQYF
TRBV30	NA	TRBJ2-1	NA	TGTGCCTGGAGTGTAACTAGCCATGAGCAGTTCTTC	CAWSVTSHEQFF
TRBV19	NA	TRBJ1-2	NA	TGTGCCAGTACAGGCGCGCTCGGCTATGGCTACACCTTC	CASTGALGYGYTF
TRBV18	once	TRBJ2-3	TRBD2	TGTGCCAGCTCACCCTTAGCGGGAAGCACAGATACGCAGTATTTT	CASSPLAGSTDTQYF
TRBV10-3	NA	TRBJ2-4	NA	TGTGCCATCAGTGAGCCACGTTCAGGAGGGGAGGACATTCAGTACTTC	CAISEPRSGGEDIQYF